The 17 T cell receptor beta chains below come from one sample, sequenced in a study of blood T cell repertoires in COVID-19. Profiled with immunoSEQ multiplex PCR; TCRdb holds only in-frame clones, not every one. This sample yields approximately 230,000 clones, of which around 83% are seen a single time; more than 7% belongs to the top ten. Sample: peripheral blood. The receptor set was obtained from a man older than 75 with acute or convalescent COVID-19.

This clone was seen once. J is TRBJ2-2 and V is TRBV12-3 or TRBV12-4; D is unclear. Deletions cut 7 bases from V and 3 bases from J, with 6 bases between. This CDR3 spans 12 amino acids. DNA for the CDR3: TGTGCCAGCACCCTGTACACCGGGGAGCTGTTTTTT. Translated, it gives CASTLYTGELFF.

The chain has TRBV15 and TRBJ2-7; TRBD2 might be the D (6 bases). V was pared by 1 base and J by 0 bases, with 13 bases between. The CDR3 totals 16 residues. Germline V gene data show CDR1 as LNHNV and CDR2 as YYDKDF (reference sequence). The CDR3 loop is CATSRGIQRVSYEQYF. CDR3 in DNA: TGTGCCACCAGCAGAGGAATCCAGCGGGTCTCCTACGAGCAGTACTTC. The full variable domain, with the rest looked up from reference TRBV15 and TRBJ2-7, is DAMVIQNPRYQVTQFGKPVTLSCSQTLNHNVMYWYQQKSSQAPKLLFHYYDKDFNNEADTPDNFQSRRPNTSFCFLDIRSPGLGDTAMYLCATSRGIQRVSYEQYFGPGTRLTVT.

This clone was counted ten times or more. The genes are TRBV7-2 and TRBJ1-1; D not resolved. Germline CDR1 is SGHTA and CDR2 is FQGNSA. The V end was cut by 1 base, the J end by 11 bases, with 14 bases between. There are 13 residues in the CDR3. Here the CDR3 reads CASSLEGVRKAFF. CDR3 nucleotides: TGTGCCAGCAGCTTAGAAGGTGTCAGGAAGGCTTTCTTT.

CDR3 nucleotides: TGCGCCAGCAGCGGCACCGGGACAGTGGGGGAAAAACTGTTTTTT. It specifies CASSGTGTVGEKLFF. The chain uses TRBV5-1 and TRBJ1-4; 7 nucleotides line up with TRBD1. The germline V gene encodes CDR1 SGHRS and CDR2 YFSETQ. The CDR3 contains 15 residues. The J segment lost 8 bases and the V segment lost 4 bases, leaving 11 bases of the junction unmatched.

This chain connects TRBV7-9 to TRBJ2-1; D remains ambiguous. Germline CDR1 SEHNR, CDR2 FQNEAQ (reference sequence). CDR3 length: 14 amino acids. Between the trimmed V and J ends, which lost 7 bases and 5 bases, there was a span of 15 bases. The CDR3 loop is CASTSPELHNEQFF. The CDR3 nucleotides are TGTGCCAGCACCAGCCCGGAGCTGCACAATGAGCAGTTCTTC.

J is TRBJ2-1 and V is TRBV5-1, with D possibly TRBD1 on 6 matching bases. In germline, CDR1 is SGHRS, CDR2 YFSETQ. There are 14 residues in the CDR3. V lost 4 bases and J 9 bases, leaving 17 bases between the germline ends. This CDR3 is CASSPAWTATEQFF. The CDR3 nucleotides are TGCGCCAGCAGCCCGGCCTGGACAGCAACTGAGCAGTTCTTC.

The V and J genes are TRBV20-1 and TRBJ1-5, with D maybe TRBD1 (6 bases). The CDR3 extends over 11 amino acids. The V gene lost 6 bases and the J gene lost 5 bases, with 8 bases spanning the gap. From germline, CDR1 is DFQATT and CDR2 SNEGSKA (reference sequence). The CDR3 spells CSAGGDQPQHF. CDR3 DNA sequence: TGCAGTGCAGGGGGTGATCAGCCCCAGCATTTT.

The chain employs TRBV19 and TRBJ1-5; maybe TRBD1 (5 bases). The V gene lost 7 bases and the J gene lost 3 bases, with 13 bases spanning the gap. The CDR3 contains 14 residues. Germline V gene lookup returns CDR1 LNHDA and CDR2 SQIVND (reference sequence). CDR3 loop: CASTPWGLNQPQHF. CDR3 nucleotides: TGTGCCAGTACCCCCTGGGGCCTCAATCAGCCCCAGCATTTT.

V usage is TRBV4-1 and J usage is TRBJ2-2; 9 bases agree with TRBD2. This CDR3 is 20 amino acids long. Trimming at V came to 0 bases and at J to 7 bases, leaving 18 bases not matched to a gene. The germline V gene has CDR1 MGHRA and CDR2 YSYEKL. DNA for the CDR3: TGCGCCAGCAGCCAAGACAGTAGGAGACTAGCGGTACGGAATGGCGGGGAGCTGTTTTTT. It specifies CASSQDSRRLAVRNGGELFF.

This sequence joins TRBV6-5 and TRBJ2-7; possibly TRBD2 for D (5 bases). Germline-derived CDR1 and CDR2 are MNHEY and SVGAGI. The V end lost 5 bases, the J end lost 5 bases, and 19 bases lay between the germline ends. The CDR3 totals 15 residues. CDR3 residues: CASSLARGPLNEQYF. The CDR3 DNA reads as TGTGCCAGCAGTCTCGCGAGAGGGCCGTTAAACGAGCAGTACTTC.

The chain is built from TRBV24-1 and TRBJ2-1, with 12 bases fitting TRBD1. V dropped 4 bases and J dropped 0; count of bases not matched to a gene: 9. From germline, CDR1 is KGHDR and CDR2 SFDVKD. This CDR3 region has 19 residues. The CDR3, as DNA: TGTGCCACCAGTGACCCGGGACAGGGGGCTAGAAGCTCCTACAATGAGCAGTTCTTC. Translated, it gives CATSDPGQGARSSYNEQFF.

The V call is TRBV12-5, the J call TRBJ2-1; 10 nucleotides align to TRBD1. Germline lookup yields CDR1 LGHNT and CDR2 FRNRAP. This CDR3 spans 14 amino acids. J gave up 8 bases and V 5 bases, and 6 bases lay outside the gene matches. The CDR3 loop reads CASGPGQGGDEQFF. The CDR3 coding sequence is TGTGCTAGTGGTCCCGGACAGGGGGGGGATGAGCAGTTCTTC.

This clone was counted once. This sample also contains other DNA sequences that code for the same CDR3. The chain is built from TRBV7-9 and TRBJ1-1; 11 bases are a match to TRBD1. The CDR3 totals 15 residues. Germline lookup yields CDR1 SEHNR and CDR2 FQNEAQ (reference sequence). With V trimmed by 5 bases and J by 2 bases, 4 bases remained unmatched. The CDR3 nucleotides are TGTGCCAGCAGCCCAAGGACAGGGGGCAACACTGAAGCTTTCTTT. This translates into CASSPRTGGNTEAFF.

The CDR3 coding sequence is TGTGCCAGCAGCTTAATAACGGCGGGAGGAAAACTGTTTTTT. Its translation is CASSLITAGGKLFF. The chain employs TRBV7-9 and TRBJ1-4, with D hard to call. Trimming left V 2 bases short and J 10 bases short, with 14 bases between. The CDR3 covers 14 residues. The germline V gene encodes CDR1 SEHNR and CDR2 FQNEAQ (reference sequence).

This chain uses TRBV27 with TRBJ2-2; D not resolved. In germline, CDR1 is MNHEY, CDR2 SMNVEV (reference sequence). CDR3 length: 14 residues. CDR3 DNA: TGTGCAGTGATGGGCCACCTTAACACCGGGGAGCTGTTTTTT. Translated, it gives CAVMGHLNTGELFF.

In this sample, this clone turned up a few times. This sequence joins TRBV2 and TRBJ2-1, with 8 bases identical to TRBD2. The germline gives CDR1 SNHLY, CDR2 FYNNEI. This CDR3 contains 15 residues. The J segment lost 4 bases and the V segment lost 4 bases, leaving 6 bases of the junction unmatched. The CDR3 nucleotides are TGTGCCAGCAGTGTGGGTAGCGGGATGTACAATGAGCAGTTCTTC. This gives the protein CASSVGSGMYNEQFF.

The V call is TRBV28, the J call TRBJ1-1; D is possibly TRBD1 (5 bases). The V and J ends lost 7 bases and 10 bases respectively, with 19 bases between them. CDR1 and CDR2 (germline): MDHEN, SYDVKM. The CDR3 contains 13 residues. The CDR3 loop reads CASTIGLGGRAFF. Here the CDR3 DNA reads TGTGCCAGCACCATTGGTCTGGGGGGTAGAGCTTTCTTT.